The 2 T cell receptor beta chains below come from one sample, sequenced in a study of blood T cell repertoires in COVID-19. Sequenced by immunoSEQ multiplex PCR; TCRdb stores in-frame clones only, minus some. The repertoire holds 150,000 to 200,000 clones, with approximately 80% as singletons. Sequencing used PBMCs or T cells enriched from blood (not recorded which). The receptors shown here come from a man aged 45-65 years who had recovered from COVID-19.

The V call is TRBV3-1 (or the pseudogene TRBV3-2), the J call TRBJ1-1, with TRBD1 identical over 11 bases. Germline assignment: CDR1 LGHDT and CDR2 YNNKEL (reference sequence). This CDR3 comprises 17 residues. The V gene end was trimmed by 1 base and the J gene end by 4 bases; junction bases not matched to a gene: 8. The CDR3 bases are TGTGCCAGCAGCCAAGTTGGGACAGGGGGTGGGAGCACTGAAGCTTTCTTT. Its protein product is CASSQVGTGGGSTEAFF.

This clone appeared once. The V and J genes are TRBV6-5 and TRBJ1-3; D call uncertain. Trimming took 6 bases from V and 0 from J, leaving 12 bases between them. This CDR3 region has 15 residues. The V gene's germline CDR1 is MNHEY and CDR2 SVGAGI. The CDR3 is CASRPSRSSGNTIYF. The DNA of the CDR3 is TGTGCCAGCAGGCCGTCTAGGAGCTCTGGAAACACCATATATTTT.